The rows below give T cell receptor beta chains drawn from one sample of a study of shared clonotypes between healthy human individuals. Some clones are missing from TCRdb's copy, which holds only in-frame ones; the method was immunoSEQ multiplex PCR. This table has about 2.4 million clones, 90% to 95% appearing once. The specimen sequenced was naive CD4+ T cells from PBMCs. The receptors stem from a man between 18 and 35 years old in good health. Some clones in this sample may be carry-over from other donors' samples. CDR3s include the opening cysteine and the closing phenylalanine or tryptophan. D genes are given only for firm matches. For some rows the clone size is stated as once, few or many, or as a class when expanded; others skip it.

V,size,J,D,CDR3,DNA
TRBV5-1,once,TRBJ1-2,TRBD1,CASNQGQGLLGYTF,TGCGCCAGCAACCAAGGACAGGGGCTTCTTGGCTACACCTTC
TRBV27,NA,TRBJ1-1,TRBD1,CASTFRQGTEAFF,TGTGCCAGCACCTTTAGACAGGGAACTGAAGCTTTCTTT
TRBV11-3,NA,TRBJ2-2,NA,CASRRGTNTGELFF,TGTGCCAGCAGACGGGGTACGAACACCGGGGAGCTGTTTTTT
TRBV10-3,once,TRBJ2-7,TRBD2,CAIQRLAGENEQYF,TGTGCCATCCAGCGACTAGCGGGAGAGAACGAGCAGTACTTC
TRBV7-2,NA,TRBJ2-3,NA,CASSLQSQGQYF,TGTGCCAGCAGCTTACAGTCCCAGGGGCAGTATTTT
TRBV11-2,NA,TRBJ2-2,TRBD2,CASSSRLLAGGPTGELFF,TGTGCCAGCAGCTCGCGACTTCTAGCGGGAGGTCCCACCGGGGAGCTGTTTTTT
TRBV2,NA,TRBJ1-1,TRBD1,CASSAGTGRAFF,TGTGCCAGCAGCGCCGGGACAGGGCGAGCTTTCTTT
TRBV6-5,NA,TRBJ2-7,NA,CASRAGRYSYEQYF,TGTGCCAGCAGGGCAGGGCGCTACTCCTACGAGCAGTACTTC
TRBV6-5,NA,TRBJ2-2,TRBD1,CASSGRTGNTGELFF,TGTGCCAGCAGTGGCAGGACAGGGAACACCGGGGAGCTGTTTTTT
TRBV6-7,NA,TRBJ1-1,NA,CASSYSVSGRDTEAFF,TGTGCCAGCAGTTACTCGGTAAGTGGAAGGGACACTGAAGCTTTCTTT
TRBV4-3,NA,TRBJ2-7,NA,CASSQASRGTGQYF,TGCGCCAGCAGCCAAGCCAGTAGGGGGACGGGGCAGTACTTC
TRBV25-1,NA,TRBJ2-3,TRBD2,CASRGLAGGDTQYF,TGTGCCAGCAGGGGACTAGCCGGCGGCGATACGCAGTATTTT
TRBV6-5,NA,TRBJ2-1,TRBD2,CASSYSTSGRKGEQFF,TGTGCCAGCAGTTACTCAACTAGCGGGAGAAAGGGTGAGCAGTTCTTC
TRBV28,NA,TRBJ1-3,TRBD1,CASSLWAGGTGNTIYF,TGTGCCAGCAGTTTATGGGCAGGGGGGACTGGAAACACCATATATTTT
TRBV5-1,NA,TRBJ2-5,NA,CASTLTTGSEETQYF,TGCGCCAGCACCCTCACCACAGGGAGTGAAGAGACCCAGTACTTC
TRBV5-1,NA,TRBJ2-1,NA,CASNPSAGKTNEQFF,TGCGCCAGCAACCCTAGCGCGGGCAAGACTAATGAGCAGTTCTTC
TRBV27,NA,TRBJ1-2,NA,CASSSYRDGLYGYTF,TGTGCCAGCAGTTCCTACCGGGACGGCCTCTATGGCTACACCTTC
TRBV29-1,NA,TRBJ1-1,NA,CSVEDRNTEAFF,TGCAGCGTTGAGGACCGGAACACTGAAGCTTTCTTT
TRBV27,NA,TRBJ2-2,NA,CASSLMAVLNTGELFF,TGTGCCAGCAGTTTAATGGCGGTACTAAACACCGGGGAGCTGTTTTTT
TRBV19,NA,TRBJ1-2,NA,CASSPGTPANYGYTF,TGTGCCAGTAGTCCCGGGACACCTGCTAACTATGGCTACACCTTC
TRBV19,NA,TRBJ1-3,NA,CASSISPGNTIYF,TGTGCCAGTAGTATCTCCCCCGGAAACACCATATATTTT
TRBV25-1,NA,TRBJ1-2,NA,CASSEWDGFNYGYTF,TGTGCCAGCAGTGAATGGGACGGCTTCAATTATGGCTACACCTTC
TRBV2,NA,TRBJ2-5,TRBD1,CASSVQGEETQYF,TGTGCCAGCAGTGTACAGGGGGAAGAGACCCAGTACTTC
TRBV4-1,NA,TRBJ2-2,NA,CASSQDLSGSANTGELFF,TGCGCCAGCAGCCAAGATCTAAGCGGGTCCGCGAACACCGGGGAGCTGTTTTTT
TRBV7-2,NA,TRBJ2-5,TRBD1,CASSLAGRTGTETQYF,TGTGCCAGCAGCTTAGCAGGGCGGACAGGGACGGAGACCCAGTACTTC
TRBV7-9,NA,TRBJ2-3,TRBD2,CASSFIPTGGPSTDTQYF,TGTGCCAGCAGCTTCATACCCACGGGAGGGCCCAGCACAGATACGCAGTATTTT
TRBV28,NA,TRBJ1-3,NA,CASSLSPGGLGSSGNTIYF,TGTGCCAGCAGTTTATCACCGGGAGGGCTTGGAAGCTCTGGAAACACCATATATTTT
TRBV27,NA,TRBJ1-2,NA,CASRDRSTYGYTF,TGTGCCAGCAGGGACCGGTCAACCTATGGCTACACCTTC
TRBV20-1,NA,TRBJ1-2,NA,CSARRDIGF,TGCAGTGCTCGGAGGGACATAGGCTTC
TRBV27,NA,TRBJ2-7,TRBD2,CASRSLAGSYEQYF,TGTGCCAGCCGGTCGCTAGCGGGTTCCTACGAGCAGTACTTC
TRBV5-1,NA,TRBJ1-1,NA,CASSLAQYTEAFF,TGCGCCAGCAGCTTGGCCCAATACACTGAAGCTTTCTTT
TRBV28,NA,TRBJ1-5,TRBD1,CASSLEFLGQGFNQPQHF,TGTGCCAGCAGTTTAGAGTTTTTGGGACAGGGGTTCAATCAGCCCCAGCATTTT
TRBV6-1,NA,TRBJ1-4,NA,CASSVHTSGDEKLFF,TGTGCCAGCAGTGTACACACTTCAGGGGATGAAAAACTGTTTTTT
TRBV5-1,NA,TRBJ1-1,NA,CASSRGLNTEAFF,TGCGCCAGCAGCAGGGGATTGAACACTGAAGCTTTCTTT
TRBV4-1,NA,TRBJ2-3,NA,CASSQQLTQYF,TGCGCCAGCAGCCAGCAGCTTACGCAGTATTTT
TRBV5-1,NA,TRBJ2-1,NA,CASSSGRFQTHEQFF,TGCGCCAGCAGCTCCGGAAGGTTCCAAACGCATGAGCAGTTCTTC
TRBV5-4,NA,TRBJ2-1,TRBD2,CASSLAAPRSGRSYNEQFF,TGTGCCAGCAGCTTGGCAGCCCCTAGGAGCGGGAGGTCCTACAATGAGCAGTTCTTC
TRBV5-1,NA,TRBJ2-1,NA,CASSYGLTYNEQFF,TGCGCCAGCAGCTATGGACTGACTTACAATGAGCAGTTCTTC
TRBV27,NA,TRBJ2-6,NA,CASSSPRRGDSGANVLTF,TGTGCCAGCAGTTCCCCTCGCCGGGGCGACTCTGGGGCCAACGTCCTGACTTTC
TRBV9,NA,TRBJ1-5,NA,CASSVGVGGNQPQHF,TGTGCCAGCAGCGTAGGGGTAGGGGGCAATCAGCCCCAGCATTTT
TRBV27,NA,TRBJ1-2,TRBD1,CASSSPVGDRRLIGYTF,TGTGCCAGCAGTTCTCCCGTAGGGGACAGGCGACTGATAGGCTACACCTTC
TRBV4-2,NA,TRBJ2-3,NA,CASSQDPSGPSTDTQYF,TGTGCCAGCAGCCAAGATCCCAGCGGGCCAAGCACAGATACGCAGTATTTT
TRBV9,NA,TRBJ1-1,NA,CASSVEAQGNTEAFF,TGTGCCAGCAGCGTAGAGGCCCAGGGGAACACTGAAGCTTTCTTT
TRBV5-5,NA,TRBJ2-2,TRBD1,CASSLEDRGAGELFF,TGTGCCAGCAGCTTGGAGGACAGGGGAGCCGGGGAGCTGTTTTTT
TRBV28,NA,TRBJ1-1,NA,CASSSGNTEAFF,TGTGCCAGCAGTTCAGGAAACACTGAAGCTTTCTTT
TRBV7-2,NA,TRBJ2-3,TRBD1,CASSPGQGGADTQYF,TGTGCCAGCAGCCCGGGACAGGGCGGGGCGGATACGCAGTATTTT
TRBV19,NA,TRBJ1-3,NA,CASSIGARDASGNTIYF,TGTGCCAGTAGTATAGGGGCCAGGGACGCCTCTGGAAACACCATATATTTT
TRBV19,NA,TRBJ2-7,TRBD1,CASSKRTGGGSFGAYEQYF,TGTGCCAGTAGTAAGCGGACAGGGGGTGGCTCCTTTGGAGCCTACGAGCAGTACTTC
TRBV6-1,NA,TRBJ2-1,TRBD2,CASSEHLAGENVF,TGTGCCAGCAGTGAACATTTGGCGGGAGAGAACGTCTTC
TRBV2,once,TRBJ2-5,NA,CASMLEGAQYF,TGTGCCAGCATGCTGGAGGGGGCCCAGTACTTC
TRBV30,NA,TRBJ2-4,TRBD1,CASTGDGSKNIQYF,TGTGCCTCAACAGGGGATGGGTCCAAAAACATTCAGTACTTC
TRBV5-1,once,TRBJ2-5,TRBD2,CASSLLAGVGETQYF,TGCGCCAGCAGCTTACTAGCGGGAGTCGGAGAGACCCAGTACTTC
TRBV29-1,NA,TRBJ2-3,NA,CSVGGAAADTQYF,TGCAGCGTTGGTGGTGCTGCGGCAGATACGCAGTATTTT
TRBV10-3,NA,TRBJ1-5,TRBD1,CATRDSDLSNQPQHF,TGTGCCACTCGGGACAGCGACCTTAGCAATCAGCCCCAGCATTTT